Listed here are 23 T cell receptor beta chains from one sample, sequenced in a study of radiation and T cells in renal cell carcinoma. Generated by immunoSEQ multiplex PCR, the TCRdb table keeps only in-frame clones and is missing some. The table has 70,000 or so clones, 82% seen once. Noted time point: blood 2 weeks post-SBRT. Treatment of the sample: 15 Gy SBRT to primary tumor, nephrectomy 4 weeks later. This material consisted of blood, taken from a patient whose treatment included radiotherapy and nephrectomy. The receptors were gathered from a man in his fifties or sixties with renal cell carcinoma.

The rearrangement uses TRBV5-6 and TRBJ1-1; TRBD1 aligns across 11 bases. CDR3 length: 15 amino acids. Germline V lookup: CDR1 SGHDT, CDR2 YYEEEE. V shed 4 bases, J shed 4 bases, and the junction held 6 bases outside the gene matches. The CDR3 region has the DNA TGTGCCAGCAGCAGCGGAGGGACAGGGGGCACTGAAGCTTTCTTT. This codes for CASSSGGTGGTEAFF.

The chain employs TRBV10-3 and TRBJ2-1, with TRBD1 as a possible D gene (6 bases). This CDR3 spans 13 amino acids. The V gene's germline CDR1 is ENHRY and CDR2 SYGVKD. Trimming took 6 bases from V and 4 from J, leaving 10 bases between them. CDR3 protein: CAISGTNYNEQFF. For the CDR3, the DNA is TGTGCCATCAGCGGGACAAATTACAATGAGCAGTTCTTC.

The V call is TRBV5-4, the J call TRBJ2-3; D is uncertain. V was cut by 0 bases and J by 8 bases, with 4 bases left in between. The CDR3 extends over 11 amino acids. Germline V CDR1 and CDR2: SGHNT, YYREEE (reference sequence). The DNA of the CDR3 is TGTGCCAGCAGCTTGGGGGGTACGCAGTATTTT. This codes for CASSLGGTQYF.

The gene calls are TRBV28 and TRBJ2-3; perhaps TRBD2 as D (7 bases). Germline V gene data show CDR1 as MDHEN and CDR2 as SYDVKM. Trimming pared 6 bases from V and 4 bases from J, leaving 17 bases between. The CDR3 is 15 amino acids. CDR3 sequence: CASRGAIAGADTQYF. CDR3 sequence (DNA): TGTGCCAGCAGGGGGGCGATAGCGGGCGCAGATACGCAGTATTTT.

This chain uses TRBV4-3 with TRBJ2-2; D possibly corresponds to TRBD1 (5 bases). Germline CDR1 and CDR2: LGHNA and YSLEER. Trimming pared 0 bases from V and 5 bases from J, leaving 16 bases between. The CDR3 runs to 17 residues. The CDR3, as DNA: TGCGCCAGCAGCCAAGAAGTCGCAGGGCCATTGACCGGGGAGCTGTTTTTT. It translates to CASSQEVAGPLTGELFF.

The V call is TRBV7-3, the J call TRBJ1-1; D not certain. The CDR3 is 13 amino acids. Germline V CDR1 and CDR2: SGHTA, FQGTGA. With 1 base removed from V and 1 base from J, the gap between germline ends came to 4 bases. The CDR3 protein is CASSLNRNTEAFF. Here the CDR3 DNA reads TGTGCCAGCAGCTTAAATCGGAACACTGAAGCTTTCTTT.

This clone occurred a few times. The chain is built from TRBV19 and TRBJ2-6; possible D gene TRBD1, 5 bases. Trimming pared 5 bases from V and 0 bases from J, leaving 11 bases between. The CDR3 is 16 residues long. Germline assignment: CDR1 LNHDA and CDR2 SQIVND (reference sequence). Here the CDR3 reads CASSAQVSSGANVLTF. In DNA form, the CDR3 reads TGTGCCAGTAGTGCACAGGTATCCTCTGGGGCCAACGTCCTGACTTTC.

This chain links TRBV6-1 with TRBJ2-1; 7 bases fit TRBD1. The CDR3 sequence is 14 residues long. CDR1 and CDR2 from the germline V gene are MNHNS and SASEGT. The trim removed 7 bases at V and 4 bases at J, leaving 7 bases unmatched. CDR3 protein: CASTRGQAYNEQFF. CDR3 coding DNA: TGTGCCAGCACTCGCGGACAGGCATACAATGAGCAGTTCTTC.

The chain is built from TRBV11-3 and TRBJ2-2, with D possibly being TRBD1 (6 bases). The CDR3 is 15 amino acids. Trimming cost V 5 bases and J 5 bases, with 15 bases left between them. The germline CDR1 and CDR2 sequences are SGHNT and YENEEA. CDR3 region: CASSQTTGKTGELFF. CDR3 nucleotides: TGTGCCAGCAGCCAAACCACAGGGAAGACCGGGGAGCTGTTTTTT.

This clone was seen only once. The chain is built from TRBV2 and TRBJ2-1; tentatively, D is TRBD1 (5 bases). The CDR3 sequence is 14 residues long. V shed 1 base and J shed 6 bases, with 10 bases lying between them. The germline CDR1 and CDR2 sequences are SNHLY and FYNNEI. The CDR3 spells CASSEGVGVNEQFF. The CDR3 nucleotides read TGTGCCAGCAGTGAAGGGGTAGGGGTCAATGAGCAGTTCTTC. The variable domain in full, with the rest retrieved from reference TRBV2 and TRBJ2-1, is EPEVTQTPSHQVTQMGQEVILRCVPISNHLYFYWYRQILGQKVEFLVSFYNNEISEKSEIFDDQFSVERPDGSNFTLKIRSTKLEDSAMYFCASSEGVGVNEQFFGPGTRLTVL.

On this clone: Other DNA sequences in the sample encode the same CDR3. The chain carries TRBV27 and TRBJ1-1; tentative D call: TRBD1 (5 bases). The CDR3 covers 15 residues. Germline CDR1 reads MNHEY; CDR2 reads SMNVEV (reference sequence). Trimming removed 0 bases from V and 1 base from J, with 9 bases in between. CDR3 in DNA: TGTGCCAGCAGTTTATCGAGGGGCCCGAACACTGAAGCTTTCTTT. It encodes CASSLSRGPNTEAFF.

V gene TRBV7-6 combines with J gene TRBJ1-1; weak D call: TRBD1 (5 bases). Trimming removed 4 bases from V and 0 bases from J, with 12 bases in between. There are 15 residues in the CDR3. Germline V CDR1 and CDR2: SGHVS, FNYEAQ. In DNA, the CDR3 is TGTGCCAGCAGCTCAATAGACAGACTGAACACTGAAGCTTTCTTT. It codes for CASSSIDRLNTEAFF. The entire variable domain, with the rest obtained from reference TRBV7-6 and TRBJ1-1, is as follows: GAGVSQSPRYKVTKRGQDVALRCDPISGHVSLYWYRQALGQGPEFLTYFNYEAQQDKSGLPNDRFSAERPEGSISTLTIQRTEQRDSAMYRCASSSIDRLNTEAFFGQGTRLTVV.

The chain combines TRBV6-5 with TRBJ2-5, with TRBD1 matching 8 bases. Germline lookup yields CDR1 MNHEY and CDR2 SVGAGI. The CDR3 is 13 residues long. With V trimmed by 5 bases and J by 5 bases, 4 bases remained unmatched. The CDR3 nucleotides are TGTGCCAGCAGTGACAGGGGCAGGGAGACCCAGTACTTC. Translation: CASSDRGRETQYF.

The rearrangement joins TRBV20-1 to TRBJ2-4, with 7 bases fitting TRBD2. The ends lost 5 bases at V and 8 bases at J; junction bases unmatched: 3. Per the germline V gene, CDR1 is DFQATT and CDR2 is SNEGSKA (reference sequence). The CDR3 covers 11 residues. The CDR3 sequence: CSAGRVDIQYF. The CDR3, as DNA: TGCAGTGCTGGGAGGGTCGACATTCAGTACTTC.

The chain combines TRBV6-1 with TRBJ2-5, with D possibly TRBD1 on 6 matching bases. Germline V gene data show CDR1 as MNHNS and CDR2 as SASEGT. The CDR3 length is 12 residues. V lost 11 bases and J 5 bases, leaving 15 bases between the germline ends. The DNA of the CDR3 is TGTGCCGTCGGAAACAGGGCCGAGACCCAGTACTTC. Translated, it gives CAVGNRAETQYF.

This clone has just one count. V and J are TRBV27 and TRBJ1-1; D not certain. V was cut by 1 base and J by 1 base, with 4 bases left in between. Germline CDR1 and CDR2: MNHEY and SMNVEV (reference sequence). The CDR3 has 13 amino acids. CDR3 loop: CASSLWTNTEAFF. CDR3 sequence (DNA): TGTGCCAGCAGTTTATGGACGAACACTGAAGCTTTCTTT.

The rearrangement uses TRBV18 and TRBJ2-5; 12 positions agree with TRBD2. This CDR3 contains 20 residues. From germline, CDR1 is KGHSH and CDR2 LQKENI. Germline trimming cut 0 bases from V and 2 bases from J; bases unmatched to any gene: 13. CDR3 protein: CASSPPWLAGGHSPQETQYF. The DNA of the CDR3 is TGTGCCAGCTCACCACCGTGGCTAGCGGGAGGGCATTCCCCTCAAGAGACCCAGTACTTC.

This chain uses TRBV4-1 with TRBJ1-3; possible D gene TRBD1, 5 bases. V gave up 0 bases and J gave up 4 bases, with 16 bases separating them. The V gene's germline CDR1 is MGHRA and CDR2 YSYEKL. This CDR3 has 17 amino acids. The CDR3 DNA reads TGCGCCAGCAGCCAAGACCCGTTCCGGGACGGGGGAAACACCATATATTTT. Translating gives CASSQDPFRDGGNTIYF.

This clone was picked up a small number of times. CDR3 DNA sequence: TGTGCCAGCAGCCAGGGACAGAGTTATACCCCGATCGTAGAGACCCAGTACTTC. Residues: CASSQGQSYTPIVETQYF. This chain connects TRBV7-3 to TRBJ2-5; 7 bases fit TRBD1. With V trimmed by 5 bases and J by 4 bases, 19 bases remained unmatched. In germline, CDR1 is SGHTA, CDR2 FQGTGA. This CDR3 is 18 amino acids long.

The V and J genes are TRBV6-6 and TRBJ2-7, with D uncertain. This CDR3 has 14 amino acids. The germline CDR1 and CDR2 sequences are MNHNY and SVGAGI (reference sequence). V gave up 4 bases and J gave up 2 bases, with 12 bases separating them. The chain's CDR3 is CASSFRPPPYEQYF. The DNA of the CDR3 is TGTGCCAGCAGTTTCAGGCCTCCTCCCTACGAGCAGTACTTC.

The V gene is TRBV6-6, the J gene TRBJ2-7; TRBD1 might be the D (6 bases). The CDR3 totals 13 residues. Deletions cut 11 bases from V and 7 bases from J, with 21 bases between. Germline loops: CDR1 MNHNY, CDR2 SVGAGI (reference sequence). The CDR3 DNA reads as TGTGCCGCAGGGGCAGGGGCCGCTCCAGAGCAGTACTTC. Translated, it gives CAAGAGAAPEQYF.

The chain uses TRBV2 and TRBJ2-6, with TRBD2 as a possible D gene (6 bases). Trimming removed 6 bases from V and 8 bases from J, with 17 bases in between. Germline V gives CDR1 SNHLY, CDR2 FYNNEI. The CDR3 length is 15 residues. CDR3 amino acids: CASRHDFGGTNVLTF. CDR3 bases: TGTGCCAGCAGGCACGATTTTGGAGGGACCAACGTCCTGACTTTC.

The chain is built from TRBV14 and TRBJ2-7; tentatively, D is TRBD2 (5 bases). The ends were cut back, 1 base at V and 4 bases at J, with 17 bases in the middle. CDR3 length equals 16 residues. Germline CDR1 and CDR2: SGHDN and FVKESK. CDR3 sequence: CASSQAPGPGGYEQYF. For the CDR3, the DNA is TGTGCCAGCAGCCAAGCACCAGGCCCGGGCGGGTACGAGCAGTACTTC.